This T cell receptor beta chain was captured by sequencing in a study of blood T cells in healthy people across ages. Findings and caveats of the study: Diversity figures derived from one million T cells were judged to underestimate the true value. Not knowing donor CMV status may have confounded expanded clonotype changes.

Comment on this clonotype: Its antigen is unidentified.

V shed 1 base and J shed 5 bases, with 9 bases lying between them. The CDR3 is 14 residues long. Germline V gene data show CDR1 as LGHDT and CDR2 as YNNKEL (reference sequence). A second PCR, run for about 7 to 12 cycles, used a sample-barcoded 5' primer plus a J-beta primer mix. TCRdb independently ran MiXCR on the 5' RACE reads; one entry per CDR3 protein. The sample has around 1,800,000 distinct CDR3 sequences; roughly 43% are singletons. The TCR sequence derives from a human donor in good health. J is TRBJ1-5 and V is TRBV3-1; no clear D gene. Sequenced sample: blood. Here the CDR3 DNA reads TGTGCCAGCAGCCAAGCCCTGGGAGATCAGCCCCAGCATTTT. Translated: CASSQALGDQPQHF.